This T cell receptor (beta chain) stems from a study of tumor and adjacent non-tumor tissue in lung cancer (dated by TCRdb to 2017 to 2018). Study-level background: Patients with adenocarcinoma (12), squamous cell carcinoma (2) and small cell lung cancer (1) were included in the cohort. Sequencing produced 100 million to 150 million productive TCRbeta reads in total, an average of approximately 4.5 million reads per sample. Around 30 paired specimens, one tumor and one normal lung sample per patient, were profiled by TCRbeta CDR3 sequencing. The study compared bulk TCRbeta repertoires from lung tumor tissue and matched distant non-tumor lung tissue of roughly 14 lung cancer patients. The 15 enrolled patients, of whom some ten were men and 5 were women, were aged roughly 31 to 85 years and were diagnosed with TNM stage I to III disease.

Library method: multiplex PCR. Sequencing was carried out with an Illumina HiSeq 2500. Following protocols modified from ARM-PCR, the researchers constructed TCRbeta libraries through three rounds of nested PCR with primers (Table S4). Before sequencing, PCR products of 200-500 bp were excised from the gel and purified with the QIAquick gel extraction kit. Per the source publication's procedure: Reads were cleaned using Trimmomatic, were merged into complete CDR3 sequences using FLASH, and were assigned to V(D)J germline segments using MiTCR. VDJtools was used to compute clonal diversity as the inverse Simpson's index. A read counted as productive if the sequence was in-frame and lacked a premature stop codon. TCRdb reprocessing: public reads trimmed at Q25 with fastp, clones called with MiXCR, in-frame beta chains kept. Rows matching on CDR3 protein sequence are summarized as one entry with the most common DNA and genes. The V and J calls were determined by TCRdb, not by the authors. The sample has some 80,000 distinct CDR3 sequences on record, 76% of them singletons. The ten largest clonotypes hold approximately 40% of the sample.

The CDR3 numbers 15 residues from cysteine through phenylalanine. Kept here is only the CDR3 DNA, which spans 45 bases and is read in frame from base 1. Per the germline V gene, MNHNS is the CDR1 and SASEGT is the CDR2. Trimming costs V 4 bases and J 2 bases, and their ends lie 9 bases apart. Of note for this clonotype: Its binding antigen is unknown. This could be a read error, since a much larger clone is one nucleotide away.

Bulk unsorted tissue served as the source for RNA extraction, and RNA quality was assessed using a NanoDrop ND-1000 and an Agilent 2100. Distant non-tumor tissue taken more than 3 cm from the tumor edge was used as the normal lung sample. Donors were newly diagnosed lung cancer patients admitted for thoracic surgery in China between August and November 2014, without prior chemotherapy. Anyone who had undergone radiotherapy or chemotherapy before, or who had another cancer at the same time, was left out of the study. Pieces of surgical tissue measuring about 1-2 cm3 were kept in RNAlater solution and stored at -80 degrees C until use. Results the study describes overall, beyond this receptor: The top 100 clones made up a significantly larger cumulative share of the repertoire in normal lung than in tumor tissue. Tumor tissue showed significantly greater TCR diversity (inverse Simpson) than normal lung tissue (about 410 vs 180, P = 0.0075, Mann-Whitney U test). Neither the sequencing platform nor unique molecular identifiers are named or mentioned anywhere in the methods. Younger patients had significantly higher TCR diversity, and higher tumor TCR diversity was associated with shorter overall and disease-free survival. With only approximately 15 patients in the cohort, the authors noted that larger samples and more detailed clinical data are needed. Peripheral blood was not sequenced, so blood TCRbeta repertoires in these lung cancer patients were not examined.

Sample: distant non-tumor lung tissue. This chain joins TRBV6-1 to TRBJ2-6; a confident D gene designation cannot be given. This clonotype was obtained from a man between 65 and 80 years old with non-small cell lung cancer. The CDR3 in this case is CASSVSRAGANVLTF. The bases are TGTGCCAGCAGTGTCTCAAGGGCTGGGGCCAACGTCCTGACTTTC.